The TCR beta chain described here comes from a study of blood T cell repertoires in COVID-19. Looking at the study overall: The analysed material was cDNA or gDNA that came from T cells, B-cell-depleted T cells, or PBMCs.

V was pared by 3 bases and J by 5 bases, with 6 bases of the junction left unmatched. The CDR3 is 15 amino acids. Patients in Seattle were enrolled during active infection, then followed longitudinally. Methods used by the authors: Researchers report that nucleated cell counts were estimated from reference gene primer amplification. Only in-frame clones appear in the TCRdb table, and some are missing; sequencing was by immunoSEQ multiplex PCR. That table is the source of V, J and clone size, and D and trimming were worked out from the DNA. The table has around 260,000 clones, 85% to 90% seen once. V and J are TRBV23-1 and TRBJ1-2, with 10 bases that match TRBD1. TRBV23-1 is reported as an ORF; its role is uncertain. This TCR came from a woman in her fifties or sixties with COVID-19, enrolled during active disease. The material sequenced was peripheral blood. Written as DNA, the CDR3 is TGCGCCAGCAGTCATGGGGACAGGGGAGGATATGGCTACACCTTC. Translated: CASSHGDRGGYGYTF.